The 22 T cell receptor beta chains listed next were all sequenced from one sample in a study of cytomegalovirus exposure and HLA in healthy donors. PCR was performed using 60 Vbeta and 13 Jbeta primers. The table came from immunoSEQ multiplex PCR; TCRdb's copy has only in-frame clones and leaves some out. The sample holds about 59,000 clones, 75% to 85% seen once. Sequenced input: PBMCs. These receptor sequences come from a human donor in good health.

CDR3 region: CASDTGGLPTDTQYF. DNA for the CDR3: TGCGCCAGCGATACAGGGGGCCTCCCCACAGATACGCAGTATTTT. The rearrangement links TRBV5-1 to TRBJ2-3; the match to TRBD1 covers 9 bases. Germline assignment: CDR1 SGHRS and CDR2 YFSETQ. The CDR3 is 15 residues long. The J segment lost 2 bases and the V segment lost 7 bases, leaving 8 bases of the junction unmatched.

The chain couples TRBV18 to TRBJ2-1; D is possibly TRBD2 (7 bases). V lost 1 base and J lost 9, with 19 bases in between. CDR3 length: 16 residues. Germline V lookup: CDR1 KGHSH, CDR2 LQKENI. CDR3 DNA sequence: TGTGCCAGCTCACCACTACGGGCCCCAAGGGGGGGTGAGCAGTTCTTC. Protein: CASSPLRAPRGGEQFF.

The chain couples TRBV7-3 to TRBJ2-2, with D possibly matching TRBD2 (5 bases). The CDR3 covers 15 residues. Germline V gives CDR1 SGHTA, CDR2 FQGTGA. The ends were cut back, 3 bases at V and 5 bases at J, with 13 bases in the middle. The chain's CDR3 is CASSLSADSTGELFF. The DNA for the CDR3 is TGTGCCAGCAGCTTGAGTGCGGACTCGACCGGGGAGCTGTTTTTT.

The V gene is TRBV7-3, the J gene TRBJ2-3, with 7 bases fitting TRBD2. The V gene end was trimmed by 1 base and the J gene end by 0 bases; junction bases not matched to a gene: 7. Germline CDR1 and CDR2: SGHTA and FQGTGA. CDR3 length: 17 amino acids. CDR3 sequence reads: CASSLSYGRYSTDTQYF. Here the CDR3 DNA reads TGTGCCAGCAGCTTAAGTTACGGGAGGTATAGCACAGATACGCAGTATTTT.

This clone occurred once. J is TRBJ2-3 and V is TRBV5-1; D unresolved. This CDR3 contains 15 residues. Trimming removed 0 bases from V and 2 bases from J, with 10 bases in between. Germline V gene lookup returns CDR1 SGHRS and CDR2 YFSETQ. This chain's CDR3 is CASSLVGRPTDTQYF. In nucleotides, the CDR3 is TGCGCCAGCAGCTTGGTCGGCAGGCCCACAGATACGCAGTATTTT.

This rearrangement joins TRBV27 to TRBJ2-3; TRBD2 might be the D (6 bases). V lost 6 bases to trimming and J lost 0 bases, with 16 bases between them. Germline CDR1 is MNHEY and CDR2 is SMNVEV (reference sequence). This CDR3 is built from 16 residues. The chain's CDR3 is CASRKISGASTDTQYF. The CDR3 nucleotides are TGTGCCAGCAGAAAGATTAGCGGAGCTAGCACAGATACGCAGTATTTT.

The V gene is TRBV6-5, the J gene TRBJ2-1, with 7 bases identical to TRBD1. The CDR3 is made up of 16 amino acids. Trimming at V came to 2 bases and at J to 3 bases, leaving 7 bases not matched to a gene. Germline CDR1 MNHEY, CDR2 SVGAGI. The CDR3 region is CASSYGRGLYYNEQFF. The CDR3 nucleotides read TGTGCCAGCAGTTACGGTAGGGGGCTCTACTACAATGAGCAGTTCTTC.

The rearrangement uses TRBV7-2 and TRBJ2-5; D unclear. V was shortened by 3 bases and J by 1 base, with 12 bases between the two germline ends. The CDR3 length is 15 residues. CDR1 SGHTA and CDR2 FQGNSA come from the germline V gene. This CDR3 reads CASSLMSAGQETQYF. The CDR3 region has the DNA TGTGCCAGCAGCTTGATGTCCGCAGGCCAAGAGACCCAGTACTTC.

The chain links TRBV11-2 to TRBJ1-3; tentative D call: TRBD1 (6 bases). Trimming cost V 5 bases and J 1 base, with 15 bases left between them. Germline values: CDR1 SGHAT, CDR2 FQNNGV. This CDR3 is built from 16 residues. CDR3 coding DNA: TGTGCCAGCAGCCCCTGGACAGACCGTTCTGGAAACACCATATATTTT. It is translated as CASSPWTDRSGNTIYF.

The chain recombines TRBV16 with TRBJ2-2; TRBD2 aligns across 10 bases. Losses at the gene ends were 2 bases for V and 6 bases for J; bases not matched to a gene: 6. The CDR3 totals 16 residues. CDR1 is KGHSY, CDR2 FQNENV, per germline. CDR3 coding DNA: TGTGCCAGCAGCCAACCGCTAGCGGGAGCAGCCGGGGAGCTGTTTTTT. Encoded protein: CASSQPLAGAAGELFF.

This chain joins TRBV27 and TRBJ1-6; D gene uncertain. Trimming took 4 bases from V and 8 from J, leaving 9 bases between them. This CDR3 has 13 amino acids. CDR1 is MNHEY and CDR2 is SMNVEV in the germline V gene (reference sequence). The CDR3 region is CASSYWADSPLHF. The CDR3, as DNA: TGTGCCAGCAGTTACTGGGCTGATTCACCCCTCCACTTT.

The rearrangement uses TRBV10-3 and TRBJ2-7; maybe TRBD1 (6 bases). The CDR3 runs 17 residues. Germline CDR1 ENHRY, CDR2 SYGVKD. Deletions cut 0 bases from V and 9 bases from J, with 24 bases between. This chain's CDR3 is CAISESSFPGTSGLQYF. CDR3 bases: TGTGCCATCAGTGAGTCGTCCTTCCCCGGGACATCGGGTTTGCAGTACTTC.

The chain links TRBV2 to TRBJ2-1, with D possibly being TRBD1 (6 bases). Germline-derived CDR1 and CDR2 are SNHLY and FYNNEI. The CDR3 is made up of 16 amino acids. The germline V and J ends were trimmed by 2 bases and 5 bases, with 16 bases remaining between them. The CDR3 bases are TGTGCCAGCAGTGAAACGGCGGACAGTTACGACAATGAGCAGTTCTTC. Encoded protein: CASSETADSYDNEQFF.

The chain couples TRBV6-1 to TRBJ1-1; 10 nucleotides agree with TRBD1. The trim removed 6 bases at V and 8 bases at J, leaving 12 bases unmatched. Germline V gene lookup returns CDR1 MNHNS and CDR2 SASEGT. The CDR3 extends over 15 amino acids. Written as DNA, the CDR3 is TGTGCCAGCAGGTTTTTCGGGACAGGGGATAGAGAAGCTTTCTTT. Its protein product is CASRFFGTGDREAFF.

The chain carries TRBV28 and TRBJ1-1; D is possibly TRBD1 (5 bases). The V gene's germline CDR1 is MDHEN and CDR2 SYDVKM. This CDR3 is built from 11 residues. V lost 4 bases to trimming and J lost 10 bases, with 10 bases between them. The CDR3 loop is CASSSQGIAFF. Written as DNA, the CDR3 is TGTGCCAGCAGTTCTCAGGGTATAGCTTTCTTT.

The chain couples TRBV28 to TRBJ1-2; no definite D call. Trimming took off 2 bases at V and 4 bases at J, with 23 bases between the two ends. Germline V lookup: CDR1 MDHEN, CDR2 SYDVKM. The CDR3 runs to 18 residues. In DNA, the CDR3 is TGTGCCAGCAGTTTAGTGGGCGGGGAAAGGTTTATGGGCTATGGCTACACCTTC. Translation gives CASSLVGGERFMGYGYTF.

This chain connects TRBV25-1 to TRBJ1-4; TRBD1 agrees at 7 bases. The CDR3 runs 14 residues. The germline V gene has CDR1 MGHDK and CDR2 SYGVNS. V gave up 7 bases and J gave up 3 bases; unmatched junction bases: 5. DNA of the CDR3: TGTGCCAGCAAAGGGGGCGCCCCTAATGAAAAACTGTTTTTT. It translates to CASKGGAPNEKLFF.

The rearrangement joins TRBV4-1 to TRBJ2-7, with 7 bases aligning to TRBD2. Germline CDR1 reads MGHRA; CDR2 reads YSYEKL. The length of the CDR3 is 16 residues. V lost 1 base and J lost 2; bases outside the gene matches: 8. CDR3 bases: TGCGCCAGCAGCCAAGGACAGACTAGCCGGGCCTACGAGCAGTACTTC. Translation: CASSQGQTSRAYEQYF.

The chain employs TRBV10-3 and TRBJ2-7; 12 bases agree with TRBD1. This CDR3 comprises 15 residues. Per germline, CDR1 ENHRY and CDR2 SYGVKD. Trimming cost V 2 bases and J 9 bases; bases outside gene matches: 8. CDR3 DNA: TGTGCCATCAGTGAGACCGGGACAGGGGGCGGTGGGCAGTACTTC. Encoded protein: CAISETGTGGGGQYF.

The chain combines TRBV18 with TRBJ2-3, with 10 bases aligning to TRBD1. Per the germline V gene, CDR1 is KGHSH and CDR2 is LQKENI. Germline trimming cut 1 base from V and 3 bases from J; bases unmatched to any gene: 7. There are 17 residues in the CDR3. CDR3 sequence (DNA): TGTGCCAGCTCACCACGTAAGACAGGGGGCGCGACAGATACGCAGTATTTT. Translating gives CASSPRKTGGATDTQYF.

The V and J genes are TRBV6-5 and TRBJ1-2; D remains unclear. V was trimmed by 7 bases and J by 8 bases, leaving 20 bases between them. The CDR3 contains 14 residues. Germline CDR1 and CDR2: MNHEY and SVGAGI. The CDR3 nucleotides are TGTGCCAGCAAATTTCGGCAGGCCCAACGCGGCTACACCTTC. Translation: CASKFRQAQRGYTF.

The J gene is TRBJ1-1, the V gene TRBV11-2; D is perhaps TRBD1 (5 bases). This CDR3 spans 16 amino acids. V was trimmed by 5 bases and J by 1 base, leaving 17 bases between them. Germline V CDR1 and CDR2: SGHAT, FQNNGV. The CDR3 region has the DNA TGTGCCAGCAGCCCCCGCCGGGCCAGGGAGAACACTGAAGCTTTCTTT. Residues: CASSPRRARENTEAFF.